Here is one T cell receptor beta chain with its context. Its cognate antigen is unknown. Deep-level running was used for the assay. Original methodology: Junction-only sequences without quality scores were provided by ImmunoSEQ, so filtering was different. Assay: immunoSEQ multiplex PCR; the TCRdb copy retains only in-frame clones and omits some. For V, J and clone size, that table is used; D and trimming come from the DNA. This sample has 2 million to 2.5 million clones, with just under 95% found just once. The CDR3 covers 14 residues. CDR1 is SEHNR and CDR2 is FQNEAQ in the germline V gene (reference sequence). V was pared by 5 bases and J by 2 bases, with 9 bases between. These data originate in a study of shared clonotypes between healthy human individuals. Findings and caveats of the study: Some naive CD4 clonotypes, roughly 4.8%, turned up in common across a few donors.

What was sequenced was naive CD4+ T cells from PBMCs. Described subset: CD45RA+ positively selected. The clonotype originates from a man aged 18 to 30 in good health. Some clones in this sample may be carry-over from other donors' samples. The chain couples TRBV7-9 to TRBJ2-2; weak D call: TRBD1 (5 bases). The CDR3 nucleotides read TGTGCCAGCAGCCCCGACAGTAACACCGGGGAGCTGTTTTTT. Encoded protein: CASSPDSNTGELFF.